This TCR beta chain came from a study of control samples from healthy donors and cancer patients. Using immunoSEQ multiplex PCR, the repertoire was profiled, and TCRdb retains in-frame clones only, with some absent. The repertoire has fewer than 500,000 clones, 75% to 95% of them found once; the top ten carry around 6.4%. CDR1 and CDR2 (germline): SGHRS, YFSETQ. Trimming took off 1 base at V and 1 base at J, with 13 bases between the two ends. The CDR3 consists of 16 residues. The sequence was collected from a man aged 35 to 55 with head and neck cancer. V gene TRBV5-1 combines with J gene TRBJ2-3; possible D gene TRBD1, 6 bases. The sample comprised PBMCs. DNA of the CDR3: TGCGCCAGCAGCTTGACAGGGCGTTCAGGCACAGATACGCAGTATTTT. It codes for CASSLTGRSGTDTQYF.